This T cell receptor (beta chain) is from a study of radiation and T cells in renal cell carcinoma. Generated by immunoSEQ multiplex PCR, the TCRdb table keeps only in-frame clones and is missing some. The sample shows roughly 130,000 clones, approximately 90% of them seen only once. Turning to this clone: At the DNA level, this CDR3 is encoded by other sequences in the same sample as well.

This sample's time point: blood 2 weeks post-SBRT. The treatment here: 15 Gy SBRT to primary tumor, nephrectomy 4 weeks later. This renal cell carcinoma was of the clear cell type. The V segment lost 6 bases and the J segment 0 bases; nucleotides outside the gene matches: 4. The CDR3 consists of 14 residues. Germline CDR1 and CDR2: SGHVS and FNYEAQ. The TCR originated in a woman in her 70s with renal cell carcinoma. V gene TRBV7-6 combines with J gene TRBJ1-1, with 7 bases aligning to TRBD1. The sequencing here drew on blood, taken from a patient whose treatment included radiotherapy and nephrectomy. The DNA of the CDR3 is TGTGCCAGCAGTCCCGGGACAGTGAACACTGAAGCTTTCTTT. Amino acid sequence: CASSPGTVNTEAFF.